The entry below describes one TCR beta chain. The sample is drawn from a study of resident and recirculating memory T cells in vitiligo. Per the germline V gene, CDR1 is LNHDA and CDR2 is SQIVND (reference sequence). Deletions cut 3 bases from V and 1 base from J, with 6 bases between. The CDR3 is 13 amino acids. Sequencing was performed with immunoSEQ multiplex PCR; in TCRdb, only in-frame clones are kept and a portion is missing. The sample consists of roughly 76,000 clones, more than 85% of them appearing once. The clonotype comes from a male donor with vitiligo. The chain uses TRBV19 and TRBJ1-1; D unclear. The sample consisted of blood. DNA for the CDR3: TGTGCCAGTAGTATTTGGCAGAACACTGAAGCTTTCTTT. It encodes CASSIWQNTEAFF.